A single sample is the source of the 19 T cell receptor beta chains below, sequenced in a study of blood T cell repertoires in COVID-19. Method: immunoSEQ multiplex PCR; TCRdb's copy keeps in-frame clones and lacks some. The sample includes about 130,000 clones, 90% of them seen just once. The sequenced sample consisted of peripheral blood. These receptors came from a man in his fifties or sixties with COVID-19, enrolled during active disease.

The V call is TRBV19, the J call TRBJ2-3; TRBD1 agrees at 7 bases. This CDR3 is built from 15 residues. The V segment lost 6 bases and the J segment 3 bases; nucleotides outside the gene matches: 9. From germline, CDR1 is LNHDA and CDR2 SQIVND (reference sequence). CDR3 coding DNA: TGTGCCAGTAGACCACAGGGGTTCGGTACAGATACGCAGTATTTT. Protein product: CASRPQGFGTDTQYF.

The chain has TRBV24-1 and TRBJ2-1; 7 bases are a match to TRBD1. Looked up from germline, CDR1 is KGHDR and CDR2 is SFDVKD. Germline trimming cut 0 bases from V and 4 bases from J; bases unmatched to any gene: 5. The CDR3 runs to 16 residues. The chain's CDR3 is CATSDLNRGIYNEQFF. CDR3 coding DNA: TGTGCCACCAGTGATTTGAACAGGGGAATTTACAATGAGCAGTTCTTC.

As for this clone: A read error may be the cause here, since a much bigger clone is one base away. The chain recombines TRBV4-1 with TRBJ1-1, with a possible D match to TRBD1 (6 bases). The CDR3 runs 13 residues. Germline V lookup: CDR1 MGHRA, CDR2 YSYEKL. V lost 4 bases and J lost 0, with 6 bases in between. In DNA, the CDR3 is TGCGCCAGCAGCCGGACAGTGAACACTGAAGCTTTCTTT. Translated, it gives CASSRTVNTEAFF.

In DNA form, the CDR3 reads TGCAGCGTGGCGACAGGGGGCACTGAAGCTTTCTTT. Its protein product is CSVATGGTEAFF. This rearrangement joins TRBV29-1 to TRBJ1-1; 9 bases map to TRBD1. Trimming at V came to 6 bases and at J to 4 bases, leaving 3 bases not matched to a gene. The CDR3 has 12 residues. Looked up from germline, CDR1 is SQVTM and CDR2 is ANQGSEA.

The V and J genes are TRBV5-4 and TRBJ2-7; TRBD1 matches at 8 bases. This CDR3 spans 14 amino acids. The V gene's germline CDR1 is SGHNT and CDR2 YYREEE (reference sequence). J lost 5 bases, V lost 3 bases, and 7 bases had no gene match. CDR3 DNA sequence: TGTGCCAGCAGCTCCCGGGACAGGTCTGACGAGCAGTACTTC. Translation gives CASSSRDRSDEQYF.

The CDR3 DNA reads as TGCGCCGAGCGGGGGAGTACCGGGGAGCTGTTTTTT. This gives the protein CAERGSTGELFF. The chain combines TRBV5-1 with TRBJ2-2; 8 nucleotides match TRBD2. This CDR3 region has 12 residues. Trimming removed 10 bases from V and 5 bases from J; junction bases left unmatched: 4. Germline CDR1 reads SGHRS; CDR2 reads YFSETQ.

J is TRBJ2-1 and V is TRBV5-4; TRBD2 agrees at 11 bases. Losses at the gene ends were 1 base for V and 7 bases for J; bases not matched to a gene: 1. Germline V gene data show CDR1 as SGHNT and CDR2 as YYREEE (reference sequence). CDR3 size: 14 residues. CDR3 sequence reads: CASSLSSGRNEQFF. The CDR3 nucleotides read TGTGCCAGCAGCTTGTCTAGCGGGAGGAATGAGCAGTTCTTC.

V is TRBV18 and J is TRBJ1-3; possibly TRBD1 for D (5 bases). CDR3 length equals 16 residues. The ends were cut back, 6 bases at V and 0 bases at J, with 15 bases in the middle. Germline V lookup: CDR1 KGHSH, CDR2 LQKENI. CDR3 loop: CASSLDRASSGNTIYF. In nucleotides, the CDR3 is TGTGCCAGCTCCCTCGACAGAGCGAGCTCTGGAAACACCATATATTTT.

The chain employs TRBV21-1 and TRBJ2-3; the table's D call, TRBD1, was not checked against the DNA. TRBV21-1 represents a pseudogene. CDR3 length: 17 amino acids. For the CDR3, the DNA is TGTGCCAGCAGCAAAGTGCGTACGGGACAGAACACAGATACGCAGTATTTT. Its translation is CASSKVRTGQNTDTQYF.

As for this clone: Other DNA sequences in this specimen translate into the identical CDR3. The chain joins TRBV7-3 to TRBJ1-1; D might be TRBD1 (5 bases). V lost 2 bases to trimming and J lost 1 base, with 5 bases between them. The germline gives CDR1 SGHTA, CDR2 FQGTGA. This CDR3 region has 13 residues. In nucleotides, the CDR3 is TGTGCCAGCAGCTTACAGGGGAACACTGAAGCTTTCTTT. Protein product: CASSLQGNTEAFF.

The chain is built from TRBV5-1 and TRBJ1-2; D remains ambiguous. Deletions cut 0 bases from V and 4 bases from J, with 7 bases between. The CDR3 runs to 13 residues. Germline loops: CDR1 SGHRS, CDR2 YFSETQ. CDR3 bases: TGCGCCAGCAGCTTGGAAAGAGGCTATGGCTACACCTTC. This translates into CASSLERGYGYTF.

This clone appeared once. This sequence joins TRBV12-3 or TRBV12-4 and TRBJ1-1; 8 nucleotides line up with TRBD1. V shed 4 bases, J shed 3 bases, and the junction held 1 base outside the gene matches. There are 13 residues in the CDR3. The CDR3 nucleotides read TGTGCCAGCAGTTCACAGGGGGACACTGAAGCTTTCTTT. Translation: CASSSQGDTEAFF.

V is TRBV4-2 and J is TRBJ1-5, with 8 bases aligning to TRBD1. This CDR3 comprises 16 residues. Germline V gene lookup returns CDR1 LGHNA and CDR2 YNFKEQ. With 4 bases clipped from V and 6 bases from J, the junction kept 11 bases outside the gene matches. The CDR3 sequence: CASSPGGQGGGQPQHF. For the CDR3, the DNA is TGTGCCAGCAGCCCAGGGGGCCAGGGGGGCGGTCAGCCCCAGCATTTT.

V usage is TRBV30 and J usage is TRBJ2-1, with D possibly being TRBD1 (6 bases). CDR1 and CDR2 (germline): GTSNPN, SVGIG (reference sequence). V lost 0 bases and J 7 bases, leaving 13 bases between the germline ends. The CDR3 is 14 residues long. The CDR3 nucleotides read TGTGCCTGGAGTGTAGGTGAGGGGGTGAATGAGCAGTTCTTC. It yields the protein CAWSVGEGVNEQFF.

The chain combines TRBV28 with TRBJ1-1, with unresolved D. V dropped 4 bases and J dropped 5 bases, with 8 bases sitting between them. Germline CDR1 MDHEN, CDR2 SYDVKM. The CDR3 totals 12 residues. The CDR3 DNA is TGTGCCAGCAGTTCTTGGGAGACTGAAGCTTTCTTT. Translation gives CASSSWETEAFF.

This clone was observed once. The rearrangement joins TRBV6-5 to TRBJ1-1, with D uncertain. Per the germline V gene, CDR1 is MNHEY and CDR2 is SVGAGI. The CDR3 runs to 13 residues. The V gene lost 0 bases and the J gene lost 1 base, with 3 bases spanning the gap. The CDR3 bases are TGTGCCAGCAGTTACTCCCAGAACACTGAAGCTTTCTTT. Its protein is CASSYSQNTEAFF.

V and J are TRBV9 and TRBJ2-2; the match to TRBD1 covers 8 bases. CDR3 size: 16 residues. Germline CDR1 reads SGDLS; CDR2 reads YYNGEE. With V trimmed by 0 bases and J by 5 bases, 6 bases remained unmatched. The CDR3 nucleotides are TGTGCCAGCAGCGTAGGGTCAGGGGGCCGGACCGGGGAGCTGTTTTTT. Translated: CASSVGSGGRTGELFF.

This rearrangement joins TRBV5-1 to TRBJ2-7; D gene uncertain. Germline loops: CDR1 SGHRS, CDR2 YFSETQ. The CDR3 extends over 14 amino acids. V dropped 1 base and J dropped 1 base, with 9 bases sitting between them. Here the CDR3 reads CASSLSGLSYEQYF. CDR3 DNA: TGCGCCAGCAGCTTGTCTGGGCTTTCCTACGAGCAGTACTTC.

The gene calls are TRBV9 and TRBJ2-3; D is ambiguous. Trimming shortened V by 3 bases and J by 0 bases, and 11 bases separated the two germline ends. This CDR3 has 15 amino acids. Germline CDR1 is SGDLS and CDR2 is YYNGEE. CDR3 residues: CASSADTFSTDTQYF. CDR3 nucleotide sequence: TGTGCCAGCAGCGCCGACACCTTTAGCACAGATACGCAGTATTTT.